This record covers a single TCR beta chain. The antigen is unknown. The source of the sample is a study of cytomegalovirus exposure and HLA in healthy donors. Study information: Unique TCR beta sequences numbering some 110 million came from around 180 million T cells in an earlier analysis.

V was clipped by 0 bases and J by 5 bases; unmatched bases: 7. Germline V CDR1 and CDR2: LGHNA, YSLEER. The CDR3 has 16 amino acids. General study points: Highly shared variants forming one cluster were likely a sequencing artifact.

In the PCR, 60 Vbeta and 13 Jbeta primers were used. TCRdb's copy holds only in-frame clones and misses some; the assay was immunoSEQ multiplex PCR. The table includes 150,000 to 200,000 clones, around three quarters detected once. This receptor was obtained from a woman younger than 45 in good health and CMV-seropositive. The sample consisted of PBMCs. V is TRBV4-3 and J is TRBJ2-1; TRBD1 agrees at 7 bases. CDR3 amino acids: CASSQDYPGGDNEQFF. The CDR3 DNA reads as TGCGCCAGCAGCCAAGATTACCCAGGGGGAGACAATGAGCAGTTCTTC.